This TCR beta chain derives from a study of T cell repertoires in cytomegalovirus infection. In the study overall: The authors relied on CMV epitopes, both recently identified HLA-C-restricted and well-studied HLA-B-restricted.

CDR1 is MNHNS and CDR2 is SASEGT in the germline V gene. Between the trimmed V and J ends, which lost 0 bases and 5 bases, there was a span of 10 bases. The CDR3 loop spans 14 amino acids. Study results and caveats: Using cumulative public TCR beta family frequency, the authors identified those who carried CMV together with the relevant HLA.

This clonotype came up a few times. Its specificity is not known. Using its own MiXCR run on the reads, TCRdb lists one record per CDR3 protein. The data contain hundreds of thousands of distinct CDR3 sequences, 25% to 35% of them seen just once; the ten biggest clones take up around 18%. The chain links TRBV6-1 to TRBJ1-2, with unresolved D. This TCR came from a human donor in good health (CMV status not recorded). Some clones in this sample may be carry-over from other donors' samples. Sample: cultured PBMCs, taken from culture after CMV antigen stimulation. Here the CDR3 reads CASSEASPDYGYTF. The CDR3 coding sequence is TGTGCCAGCAGTGAAGCGTCCCCAGATTATGGCTACACCTTC.